Presented here are 25 T cell receptor beta chains from one specimen sequenced in a study of CD8+ T cells in alopecia areata. As for treatment: oral pan-JAK inhibitor, 5-10 mg twice daily. Following extraction, RNA underwent reverse transcription to cDNA, which served as the sequencing template. Assay used: immunoSEQ multiplex PCR; TCRdb lists only in-frame clones, some missing. The sample carries just under 65,000 clones, just over 45% recorded once. The material was CD8+ T cells sorted from blood, obtained at roughly week 36, from a patient treated with tofacitinib. The receptors were gathered from a human donor with alopecia areata.

This chain connects TRBV27 to TRBJ2-7, with TRBD2 identical over 7 bases. CDR1 and CDR2 from the germline V gene are MNHEY and SMNVEV (reference sequence). This CDR3 spans 15 amino acids. V trimming: 5 bases; J trimming: 6 bases; junction bases outside the gene matches: 13. The CDR3 loop reads CASSPGGSPFGEQYF. The CDR3 DNA reads TGTGCCAGCAGTCCGGGGGGAAGCCCCTTTGGCGAGCAGTACTTC.

The CDR3 DNA is TGTGCCTGGAGTCTACAGGGCCCGGACCAAGAGACCCAGTACTTC. This sequence encodes CAWSLQGPDQETQYF. This chain uses TRBV30 with TRBJ2-5, with a possible D match to TRBD1 (6 bases). The germline V gene has CDR1 GTSNPN and CDR2 SVGIG (reference sequence). This CDR3 has 15 residues. The V gene lost 2 bases and the J gene lost 0 bases, with 13 bases spanning the gap.

This chain links TRBV7-2 with TRBJ2-7; D not certain. Trimming removed 8 bases at V and 1 base at J, with 3 bases between. Germline CDR1 and CDR2: SGHTA and FQGNSA. CDR3 length equals 10 residues. CDR3 loop: CASESYEQYF. The CDR3 nucleotides are TGTGCCAGCGAATCCTACGAGCAGTACTTC.

This chain connects TRBV6-1 to TRBJ1-5, with unresolved D. This CDR3 has 14 residues. Germline V gene lookup returns CDR1 MNHNS and CDR2 SASEGT. The CDR3 bases are TGTGCAGTGGGAGTAGTACGGAGCAATCAGCCCCAGCATTTT. This gives the protein CAVGVVRSNQPQHF.

Many counts were recorded for this clone. The rearrangement uses TRBV4-1 and TRBJ2-1; 9 bases match TRBD2. V dropped 4 bases and J dropped 3; count of bases not matched to a gene: 4. There are 15 residues in the CDR3. Germline V gene data show CDR1 as MGHRA and CDR2 as YSYEKL. As DNA, the CDR3 is TGCGCCAGCAGCCTGTTAGCGGGAGACTACAATGAGCAGTTCTTC. This encodes CASSLLAGDYNEQFF.

The V gene is TRBV11-2, the J gene TRBJ1-3; D perhaps matches TRBD1 (5 bases). The CDR3 sequence is 15 residues long. V was cut by 5 bases and J by 3 bases, with 14 bases left in between. Germline V gives CDR1 SGHAT, CDR2 FQNNGV. The CDR3 DNA is TGTGCCAGCAGCAACGCCGGGACGAGTGGAAACACCATATATTTT. Translation: CASSNAGTSGNTIYF.

The chain links TRBV28 to TRBJ2-2, with unresolved D. The CDR3 extends over 14 amino acids. V was pared by 5 bases and J by 2 bases, with 9 bases between. The germline CDR1 and CDR2 sequences are MDHEN and SYDVKM. CDR3 DNA sequence: TGTGCCAGCAGTCCCCCCGCTAACACCGGGGAGCTGTTTTTT. Encoded protein: CASSPPANTGELFF.

The chain has TRBV2 and TRBJ2-1; D perhaps matches TRBD2 (6 bases). Trimming cost V 3 bases and J 2 bases, with 14 bases left between them. Germline V gene data show CDR1 as SNHLY and CDR2 as FYNNEI. The CDR3 spans 16 residues. The CDR3 is CASSDFRDLPYNEQFF. In DNA, the CDR3 is TGTGCCAGCAGTGATTTCCGGGACTTGCCCTACAATGAGCAGTTCTTC.

The V gene is TRBV19, the J gene TRBJ2-1; 7 nucleotides match TRBD2. CDR1 LNHDA and CDR2 SQIVND come from the germline V gene (reference sequence). The V and J ends lost 5 bases and 4 bases, in that order; junction bases with no gene match: 11. The CDR3 sequence is 16 residues long. The CDR3, as DNA: TGTGCCAGTAGTCCCGCCGGAGCGGGATTATACAATGAGCAGTTCTTC. Its protein product is CASSPAGAGLYNEQFF.

The rearrangement uses TRBV9 and TRBJ2-7; TRBD1 might be the D (5 bases). CDR1 is SGDLS, CDR2 YYNGEE, per germline. The CDR3 consists of 14 residues. The V end lost 0 bases, the J end lost 6 bases, and 13 bases lay between the germline ends. CDR3 residues: CASSVGARQSEQYF. CDR3 coding DNA: TGTGCCAGCAGCGTAGGGGCTAGACAGAGCGAGCAGTACTTC.

This clone was observed a few times. This sequence joins TRBV9 and TRBJ2-1; a weak D match, TRBD2 (5 bases). V was trimmed by 1 base and J by 6 bases, leaving 14 bases between them. From germline, CDR1 is SGDLS and CDR2 YYNGEE. This CDR3 contains 15 residues. CDR3 loop: CASSVSGLSGNEQFF. CDR3 nucleotide sequence: TGTGCCAGCAGCGTATCCGGGCTCAGCGGCAATGAGCAGTTCTTC. The full variable domain, completed using reference TRBV9 and TRBJ2-1, is DSGVTQTPKHLITATGQRVTLRCSPRSGDLSVYWYQQSLDQGLQFLIQYYNGEERAKGNILERFSAQQFPDLHSELNLSSLELGDSALYFCASSVSGLSGNEQFFGPGTRLTVL.

The V gene is TRBV29-1, the J gene TRBJ2-5, with 8 bases matching TRBD1. Germline V gene lookup returns CDR1 SQVTM and CDR2 ANQGSEA. The V segment lost 7 bases and the J segment 5 bases; nucleotides outside the gene matches: 6. This CDR3 is 12 amino acids long. CDR3: CSATGGQETQYF. The CDR3 nucleotides are TGCAGCGCCACAGGGGGACAGGAGACCCAGTACTTC.

This clone was counted only a few times. The J gene is TRBJ2-7, the V gene TRBV28, with D hard to call. Germline V gives CDR1 MDHEN, CDR2 SYDVKM. The CDR3 has 13 amino acids. Trimming left V 3 bases short and J 4 bases short, with 10 bases between. The CDR3 DNA follows: TGTGCCAGCAGTTTCCTATCTGGTTACGAGCAGTACTTC. It encodes CASSFLSGYEQYF.

This clone has more than one count but fewer than ten. The V gene is TRBV7-8, the J gene TRBJ1-5; D not resolved. Trimming removed 3 bases from V and 3 bases from J, with 9 bases in between. Germline V gives CDR1 SGHVS, CDR2 FQNEAQ. The CDR3 spans 14 residues. CDR3 amino acids: CASSFRGDNQPQHF. The CDR3 coding sequence is TGTGCCAGCAGCTTCCGTGGGGACAATCAGCCCCAGCATTTT.

CDR3 DNA sequence: TGTGCCAGCAGCCCTCCCTCGGGGAAGGGCGTCAACGAGCAGTACTTC. Its protein is CASSPPSGKGVNEQYF. The chain carries TRBV9 and TRBJ2-7; tentative D call: TRBD2 (5 bases). Germline V gives CDR1 SGDLS, CDR2 YYNGEE. This CDR3 has 16 amino acids. Trimming left V 4 bases short and J 5 bases short, with 22 bases between.

In this sample, this clone turned up a few times. The V gene is TRBV25-1, the J gene TRBJ2-7; D possibly matches TRBD1 or TRBD2 (6 bases each). In germline, CDR1 is MGHDK, CDR2 SYGVNS. The CDR3 totals 12 residues. V was trimmed by 3 bases and J by 6 bases, leaving 9 bases between them. CDR3 region: CASSDGGGEQYF. CDR3 nucleotide sequence: TGTGCCAGCAGTGACGGAGGGGGCGAGCAGTACTTC.

This clone has just a few counts. The chain has TRBV28 and TRBJ2-4, with D perhaps matching TRBD2 (5 bases). The germline V gene encodes CDR1 MDHEN and CDR2 SYDVKM. This CDR3 comprises 12 residues. V was cut by 8 bases and J by 8 bases, with 13 bases left in between. The DNA for the CDR3 is TGTGCCAGCGGCACAGTGGACTACATTCAGTACTTC. Its protein is CASGTVDYIQYF.

Only a few counts were recorded for this clone. The chain has TRBV29-1 and TRBJ2-5; D remains unclear. The CDR3 is 11 residues long. The V end lost 5 bases, the J end lost 2 bases, and 6 bases lay between the germline ends. The germline gives CDR1 SQVTM, CDR2 ANQGSEA. Written as DNA, the CDR3 is TGCAGCGTTTTGCGACAAGAGACCCAGTACTTC. Its protein product is CSVLRQETQYF. Using reference TRBV29-1 and TRBJ2-5 for the parts outside the CDR3, the full variable domain is SAVISQKPSRDICQRGTSLTIQCQVDSQVTMMFWYRQQPGQSLTLIATANQGSEATYESGFVIDKFPISRPNLTFSTLTVSNMSPEDSSIYLCSVLRQETQYFGPGTRLLVL.

In this sample, this clone turned up a few times. Here the CDR3 reads CASSLDAFGGNEQFF. CDR3 bases: TGCGCCAGCAGCTTGGATGCCTTCGGAGGGAATGAGCAGTTCTTC. The chain joins TRBV5-1 to TRBJ2-1; maybe TRBD2 (6 bases). CDR1 is SGHRS and CDR2 is YFSETQ in the germline V gene. The CDR3 loop spans 15 amino acids. V lost 0 bases to trimming and J lost 7 bases, with 14 bases between them.

This clone was observed once. The CDR3 sequence: CASSARGETQYF. As DNA, the CDR3 is TGTGCCAGCAGCGCCCGCGGAGAGACCCAGTACTTC. The V gene is TRBV9, the J gene TRBJ2-5; D ambiguous. The CDR3 is 12 residues long. V was pared by 3 bases and J by 4 bases, with 7 bases between. Germline V gene data show CDR1 as SGDLS and CDR2 as YYNGEE.

The chain carries TRBV11-2 and TRBJ2-7; D might be TRBD2 (5 bases). CDR3 length: 12 amino acids. CDR1 is SGHAT, CDR2 FQNNGV, per germline. Deletions cut 2 bases from V and 6 bases from J, with 8 bases between. The CDR3 loop is CASSLRGSEQYF. The CDR3 region has the DNA TGTGCCAGCAGCTTACGGGGTAGCGAGCAGTACTTC.

The CDR3 DNA reads TGTGCCAGCATCCCTCTGGGGAGCTCCTACGAGCAGTACTTC. As protein: CASIPLGSSYEQYF. The chain is built from TRBV21-1 and TRBJ2-7; no check of the table's D call, TRBD2, against the DNA was made. TRBV21-1 is designated a pseudogene. The CDR3 sequence is 14 residues long.

This clone was found a few times. Additional DNA sequences in this sample encode the identical CDR3. In nucleotides, the CDR3 is TGCGCCAGCAGCTTGGACGGATACAATGAGCAGTTCTTC. As protein: CASSLDGYNEQFF. The chain carries TRBV5-1 and TRBJ2-1; D gene ambiguous. The CDR3 extends over 13 amino acids. V lost 0 bases, J lost 4 bases, and 5 bases lay in between. Germline-derived CDR1 and CDR2 are SGHRS and YFSETQ.

V and J are TRBV29-1 and TRBJ2-3; D remains ambiguous. The ends were cut back, 7 bases at V and 6 bases at J, with 5 bases in the middle. The CDR3 covers 9 residues. Per germline, CDR1 SQVTM and CDR2 ANQGSEA. The CDR3 sequence: CSAGDTQYF. CDR3 bases: TGCAGCGCTGGGGATACGCAGTATTTT.

This clone was detected only a few times. The chain recombines TRBV11-2 with TRBJ2-7, with 8 bases aligning to TRBD1. The germline V gene has CDR1 SGHAT and CDR2 FQNNGV. This CDR3 contains 15 residues. J was trimmed by 3 bases and V by 6 bases; bases with no gene match: 10. Here the CDR3 DNA reads TGTGCCAGCAGACCGAGAGGACAGGGAATCTACGAGCAGTACTTC. Translation: CASRPRGQGIYEQYF.